This record looks at one T cell receptor (beta chain) sequence and its context. What it binds is unknown. A read error may produce the germline difference seen at one junction end. TCRdb processed the 5' RACE reads anew with MiXCR; each CDR3 protein has one entry. The sample has fewer than 700,000 distinct CDR3 sequences; roughly 18% are singletons. This sample stems from a study of T-cell memory formation after mild COVID-19. This CDR3 contains 15 residues. Germline V gene lookup returns CDR1 SGHAT and CDR2 FQNNGV. Study observations and caveats: Those CD4+ clones that contracted were mainly in CM and EM (CD8+ ones in EMRA). Certain responding clones were present in pre-infection memory, suggesting participation of cross-reactive memory.

The chain employs TRBV11-2 and TRBJ2-1; D remains unclear. The TCR originated in an adult woman who had mild COVID-19 (a few samples of this study predate the infection). Cell type and time point are not known. Source material: PBMCs or a T cell subset sorted from them (not recorded which). The CDR3 loop reads CASILGPALYNEQFF. DNA for the CDR3: TGTGCCAGCATCTTAGGGCCGGCCTTATACAATGAGCAGTTCTTC.